Each of the 31 T cell receptor beta chains below was sequenced from the same sample in a study of shared clonotypes between healthy human individuals. Using immunoSEQ multiplex PCR, the repertoire was profiled, and TCRdb retains in-frame clones only, with some absent. Here the sample spans a few million clones, approximately 95% being singletons. The sequenced sample was naive CD4+ T cells from PBMCs. Subset defined: CD45RA+ positively selected. Every receptor here comes from a man younger than 35 in good health. Some clones in this sample may be carry-over from other donors' samples.

This chain links TRBV2 with TRBJ2-1; 9 bases line up with TRBD1. Per the germline V gene, CDR1 is SNHLY and CDR2 is FYNNEI. V lost 4 bases, J lost 1 base, and 2 bases stayed unmatched. CDR3 length: 15 amino acids. CDR3 DNA sequence: TGTGCCAGCAGTGGGGGACAGGGATCCTACAATGAGCAGTTCTTC. Translation gives CASSGGQGSYNEQFF.

This clone was counted only a few times. This CDR3 is also generated by other DNA sequences in the sample. The chain recombines TRBV5-1 with TRBJ1-5; 9 bases map to TRBD1. CDR3 length: 14 residues. In germline, CDR1 is SGHRS, CDR2 YFSETQ. The ends lost 4 bases at V and 7 bases at J; junction bases unmatched: 6. CDR3 DNA: TGCGCCAGCAGCCCTGGGACAGGGATACAGCCCCAGCATTTT. The encoded protein is CASSPGTGIQPQHF.

This sequence joins TRBV5-4 and TRBJ1-2; D is unresolved. The CDR3 has 11 residues. V lost 4 bases and J lost 8, with 9 bases in between. The germline V gene has CDR1 SGHNT and CDR2 YYREEE (reference sequence). The CDR3 DNA is TGTGCCAGCAGCGCGGGGAGGGGCTACACCTTC. Its translation: CASSAGRGYTF.

The V and J genes are TRBV29-1 and TRBJ2-7, with TRBD1 identical over 10 bases. This CDR3 is built from 12 residues. Per germline, CDR1 SQVTM and CDR2 ANQGSEA. The junction had 3 bases not matched to a gene; V was cut back by 7 bases and J by 3 bases. CDR3: CSAGQGVYEQYF. For the CDR3, the DNA is TGCAGCGCCGGACAGGGGGTCTACGAGCAGTACTTC.

The V gene is TRBV28, the J gene TRBJ1-2, with a weak D call TRBD1 (5 bases). Trimming pared 2 bases from V and 3 bases from J, leaving 10 bases between. Per the germline V gene, CDR1 is MDHEN and CDR2 is SYDVKM. This CDR3 has 14 residues. The CDR3: CASSLDRGDYGYTF. The CDR3 nucleotides read TGTGCCAGCAGTTTAGACAGAGGGGACTATGGCTACACCTTC.

The chain employs TRBV7-9 and TRBJ1-2, with 11 bases that match TRBD1. The junction had 13 bases not matched to a gene; V was cut back by 3 bases and J by 4 bases. Germline V gene lookup returns CDR1 SEHNR and CDR2 FQNEAQ (reference sequence). The CDR3 loop spans 18 amino acids. Here the CDR3 reads CASSFLKPGTGGTYGYTF. In DNA form, the CDR3 reads TGTGCCAGCAGCTTTCTCAAACCCGGGACAGGGGGGACCTATGGCTACACCTTC.

The chain recombines TRBV9 with TRBJ2-2; the D is unclear. Germline V gene sequence: CDR1 SGDLS, CDR2 YYNGEE. Trimming pared 0 bases from V and 7 bases from J, leaving 10 bases between. The CDR3 contains 14 residues. DNA for the CDR3: TGTGCCAGCAGCGTAGGGCAGGTGAACGGGGAGCTGTTTTTT. It codes for CASSVGQVNGELFF.

J is TRBJ2-2 and V is TRBV5-1, with 11 bases aligning to TRBD1. The CDR3 loop spans 15 amino acids. Trimming removed 7 bases from V and 4 bases from J; junction bases left unmatched: 6. The germline V gene encodes CDR1 SGHRS and CDR2 YFSETQ. CDR3 sequence: CASGEDRGLTGELFF. In DNA, the CDR3 is TGCGCCAGCGGTGAGGACAGGGGGCTCACCGGGGAGCTGTTTTTT.

This chain uses TRBV6-5 with TRBJ2-2, with 9 bases fitting TRBD2. Trimming took 2 bases from V and 0 from J; bases not matched to a gene: 1. Germline-derived CDR1 and CDR2 are MNHEY and SVGAGI. The CDR3 is 16 amino acids. The DNA for the CDR3 is TGTGCCAGCAGTTACGCGGGAGGGACGAACACCGGGGAGCTGTTTTTT. Translating gives CASSYAGGTNTGELFF.

This clone was recorded only once. The chain joins TRBV2 to TRBJ1-5; D call uncertain. V lost 5 bases to trimming and J lost 5 bases, with 16 bases between them. Per germline, CDR1 SNHLY and CDR2 FYNNEI. This CDR3 is built from 15 residues. The CDR3 DNA reads as TGTGCCAGCAGTCCCGGGATCCCGGTAGATCAGCCCCAGCATTTT. This translates into CASSPGIPVDQPQHF.

The chain recombines TRBV5-4 with TRBJ2-7; 10 bases are shared with TRBD2. The CDR3 sequence is 18 residues long. CDR1 is SGHNT and CDR2 is YYREEE in the germline V gene (reference sequence). V was clipped by 0 bases and J by 0 bases; unmatched bases: 9. The CDR3 is CASSLGLGLAGVSYEQYF. The DNA for the CDR3 is TGTGCCAGCAGCTTGGGTTTGGGCCTAGCGGGAGTCTCCTACGAGCAGTACTTC.

The chain uses TRBV29-1 and TRBJ2-3; D unresolved. Trimming removed 6 bases from V and 2 bases from J, with 12 bases in between. Germline CDR1 SQVTM, CDR2 ANQGSEA. The CDR3 totals 13 residues. The CDR3 sequence: CSVVGVFTDTQYF. CDR3 coding DNA: TGCAGCGTCGTAGGAGTTTTCACAGATACGCAGTATTTT.

The chain is built from TRBV28 and TRBJ2-4; the D is unclear. Germline V gene data show CDR1 as MDHEN and CDR2 as SYDVKM. Trimming took 4 bases from V and 0 from J, leaving 13 bases between them. This CDR3 comprises 16 residues. The CDR3 DNA is TGTGCCAGCAGTTCCTCGACGGATTTAGCCAAAAACATTCAGTACTTC. It codes for CASSSSTDLAKNIQYF.

The chain joins TRBV19 to TRBJ1-5; 9 bases are shared with TRBD1. Germline V lookup: CDR1 LNHDA, CDR2 SQIVND (reference sequence). V was clipped by 3 bases and J by 6 bases; unmatched bases: 6. This CDR3 is 15 amino acids long. The DNA of the CDR3 is TGTGCCAGTAGTATTACAGGGGGCTGGGGTCAGCCCCAGCATTTT. Encoded protein: CASSITGGWGQPQHF.

The rearrangement links TRBV11-2 to TRBJ1-6; TRBD1 matches at 10 bases. With 1 base clipped from V and 7 bases from J, the junction kept 1 base outside the gene matches. Germline V lookup: CDR1 SGHAT, CDR2 FQNNGV. This CDR3 region has 15 residues. CDR3 sequence: CASSLGTGGNSPLHF. The CDR3 DNA reads as TGTGCCAGCAGCTTAGGGACAGGGGGGAATTCACCCCTCCACTTT.

The chain couples TRBV7-2 to TRBJ2-1, with a tentative D call TRBD2 (6 bases). V lost 5 bases, J lost 9 bases, and 17 bases lay in between. CDR3 size: 14 residues. Per germline, CDR1 SGHTA and CDR2 FQGNSA. The CDR3 region has the DNA TGTGCCAGCAGCCTCCCCCTGCGGGGCGGTGAGCAGTTCTTC. The encoded protein is CASSLPLRGGEQFF. Drawing the rest from reference TRBV7-2 and TRBJ2-1, the complete variable domain is GAGVSQSPSNKVTEKGKDVELRCDPISGHTALYWYRQSLGQGLEFLIYFQGNSAPDKSGLPSDRFSAERTGGSVSTLTIQRTQQEDSAVYLCASSLPLRGGEQFFGPGTRLTVL.

The chain carries TRBV6-4 and TRBJ2-6, with D possibly TRBD2 on 6 matching bases. The CDR3 loop spans 17 amino acids. CDR1 and CDR2 (germline): MRHNA, SNTAGT. V dropped 9 bases and J dropped 4 bases, with 22 bases sitting between them. The DNA of the CDR3 is TGTGCCAGTGCCATAACGCTTCCTGCGGGGGGGGCCAACGTCCTGACTTTC. Translating it yields CASAITLPAGGANVLTF.

The genes are TRBV11-2 and TRBJ2-1, with TRBD2 matching 9 bases. The CDR3 is made up of 16 amino acids. CDR1 and CDR2 from the germline V gene are SGHAT and FQNNGV. With V trimmed by 1 base and J by 4 bases, 5 bases remained unmatched. CDR3 DNA: TGTGCCAGCAGCTTAGTACCCCTAGCGGGGTACAATGAGCAGTTCTTC. Translation gives CASSLVPLAGYNEQFF.

The V call is TRBV6-1, the J call TRBJ1-5; perhaps TRBD1 as D (6 bases). The CDR3 covers 14 residues. Trimming took off 6 bases at V and 6 bases at J, with 15 bases between the two ends. Germline V gives CDR1 MNHNS, CDR2 SASEGT. For the CDR3, the DNA is TGTGCCAGCAGCCCCGGGACATTCTTTCAGCCCCAGCATTTT. It yields the protein CASSPGTFFQPQHF.

The chain uses TRBV11-2 and TRBJ2-6, with TRBD2 identical over 7 bases. Per germline, CDR1 SGHAT and CDR2 FQNNGV. V lost 3 bases and J lost 1; bases outside the gene matches: 9. The CDR3 covers 18 residues. For the CDR3, the DNA is TGTGCCAGCAGCTTTTCACCAGCGGGGAGGTCTGGGGCCAACGTCCTGACTTTC. Its protein product is CASSFSPAGRSGANVLTF.

This chain uses TRBV6-1 with TRBJ2-3; D is uncertain. The CDR3 is 11 amino acids. Germline V CDR1 and CDR2: MNHNS, SASEGT. Trimming took off 4 bases at V and 5 bases at J, with 4 bases between the two ends. The CDR3: CASSVRDTQYF. The CDR3 region has the DNA TGTGCCAGCAGTGTCAGAGATACGCAGTATTTT.

The CDR3 region is CASSLRQGGGSGANVLTF. The CDR3 nucleotides read TGTGCCAGCAGTTTACGGCAGGGGGGAGGGTCTGGGGCCAACGTCCTGACTTTC. The chain employs TRBV27 and TRBJ2-6; either TRBD1 or TRBD2 may fit D (7 bases each). The CDR3 is 18 amino acids. The germline V and J ends were trimmed by 2 bases and 1 base, with 15 bases remaining between them. The germline V gene encodes CDR1 MNHEY and CDR2 SMNVEV (reference sequence).

The genes are TRBV28 and TRBJ1-3; D is ambiguous. Germline-derived CDR1 and CDR2 are MDHEN and SYDVKM. The V end was cut by 3 bases, the J end by 3 bases, with 12 bases between. This CDR3 spans 15 amino acids. The DNA of the CDR3 is TGTGCCAGCAGTTTGCACCGGGCAGATGGAAACACCATATATTTT. This sequence encodes CASSLHRADGNTIYF.

The chain combines TRBV6-1 with TRBJ2-1, with 10 bases fitting TRBD1. The trim removed 8 bases at V and 4 bases at J, leaving 5 bases unmatched. The CDR3 runs to 14 residues. CDR1 is MNHNS and CDR2 is SASEGT in the germline V gene. For the CDR3, the DNA is TGTGCCAGCGACGAGGGACAGGGGTACAATGAGCAGTTCTTC. Protein product: CASDEGQGYNEQFF.

This chain connects TRBV5-1 to TRBJ2-2, with D uncertain. Per germline, CDR1 SGHRS and CDR2 YFSETQ. CDR3 length: 15 amino acids. The V end lost 4 bases, the J end lost 2 bases, and 12 bases lay between the germline ends. In DNA, the CDR3 is TGCGCCAGCAGCGGAGACCCCAGCAACACCGGGGAGCTGTTTTTT. It translates to CASSGDPSNTGELFF.

The gene calls are TRBV29-1 and TRBJ2-5; D is unresolved. V lost 4 bases and J 0 bases, leaving 12 bases between the germline ends. The germline V gene has CDR1 SQVTM and CDR2 ANQGSEA. The CDR3 is 14 residues long. CDR3 in DNA: TGCAGCGTTGCCTCATGGTCTTACCAAGAGACCCAGTACTTC. Amino acids: CSVASWSYQETQYF.

A word on this clone: Other DNA sequences in this sample translate to the same CDR3. This chain connects TRBV2 to TRBJ2-5, with unresolved D. Trimming shortened V by 1 base and J by 4 bases, and 1 base separated the two germline ends. Germline-derived CDR1 and CDR2 are SNHLY and FYNNEI. CDR3 length equals 11 residues. In nucleotides, the CDR3 is TGTGCCAGCAGTGAAGGAGAGACCCAGTACTTC. Its translation is CASSEGETQYF.

CDR3 sequence (DNA): TGTGCCAGCAGTCACCCCAGCTCGATGGGCTACACCTTC. Residues: CASSHPSSMGYTF. The chain uses TRBV6-1 and TRBJ1-2, with D hard to call. V was trimmed by 5 bases and J by 8 bases, leaving 15 bases between them. This CDR3 contains 13 residues. Looked up from germline, CDR1 is MNHNS and CDR2 is SASEGT.

This chain uses TRBV5-1 with TRBJ2-1; D is perhaps TRBD1 or TRBD2 (5 bases each). There are 16 residues in the CDR3. The ends were cut back, 5 bases at V and 4 bases at J, with 19 bases in the middle. Germline assignment: CDR1 SGHRS and CDR2 YFSETQ. The CDR3 DNA is TGCGCCAGCAGGGGGCGAGAGGGAGCGAATTACAATGAGCAGTTCTTC. This codes for CASRGREGANYNEQFF.

The rearrangement links TRBV4-2 to TRBJ1-5; maybe TRBD1 (6 bases). V lost 0 bases and J 6 bases, leaving 18 bases between the germline ends. Germline CDR1 and CDR2: LGHNA and YNFKEQ. The CDR3 has 17 residues. The CDR3 spells CASSQDVLGGAVQPQHF. The CDR3 DNA is TGTGCCAGCAGCCAAGACGTCCTTGGGGGCGCGGTTCAGCCCCAGCATTTT.

The V and J genes are TRBV18 and TRBJ2-3; no firm D call. CDR1 and CDR2 (germline): KGHSH, LQKENI. The CDR3 sequence is 17 residues long. V was clipped by 1 base and J by 4 bases, with 18 bases between them. Here the CDR3 reads CASSPLVSSLSPDTQYF. The DNA for the CDR3 is TGTGCCAGCTCACCACTTGTCTCGAGCCTCTCCCCAGATACGCAGTATTTT.